This T cell receptor beta chain was observed in a study of CD8+ T cells in alopecia areata (dated 2018 in TCRdb). At the level of the whole study: The treated patients took part in an open-label pilot trial in which moderate-to-severe alopecia areata was treated with oral tofacitinib at 5 to 10 mg twice daily. Scalp clonality was compared among normal scalp (n=4), patchy alopecia areata scalp (n=8), and alopecia totalis/universalis scalp (n=8). In treated patients, disease severity was measured using the SALT score, which gives the percentage of scalp surface area affected. Scalp tissue and sorted CD4+ and CD8+ peripheral blood T cells from patchy and totalis/universalis alopecia areata patients and from healthy controls were covered by human TCRbeta sequencing. Tofacitinib was given for 6 to 18 months, followed by 6 months of follow-up off drug to assess delayed response and recurrence. Amplification of TCRbeta CDR3 regions was done by immunoSEQ multiplex PCR using 35 Vbeta forward primers and 13 Jbeta reverse primers. Tofacitinib-treated patients had biopsies at baseline and at 4 and 24 weeks of treatment, with a later scalp biopsy in several patients. The study used high-throughput TCRbeta sequencing to examine T cell clonal expansion in alopecia areata, in both the C3H/HeJ mouse model and human patients. RNA came from the PAXgene miRNA kit for fixed scalp, the miRNeasy kit for PBMCs, and the RNeasy kit for mouse skin.

The sample's time point label is to be understood as: around 29 days on oral tofacitinib. The sample's treatment or condition label, in plain terms: oral pan-JAK inhibitor, 5-10 mg twice daily. Lesional scalp punch biopsies and peripheral blood were obtained from alopecia areata patients. PBMCs were separated by density centrifugation and stained for CD3, CD4 and CD8, after which CD4+ and CD8+ T cells were sorted on a FACSAria. On the study overall, not on this receptor specifically: During tofacitinib treatment, many expanded lesional clones remained in scalp and blood, and this persistence may partly explain relapse after treatment is stopped. With tofacitinib, both scalp clonality and the number of expanded CD8+ clones among the top 100 scalp clones went down significantly. Compared with normal scalp, lesional scalp had higher clonality and more expanded CD8+ clones, particularly in alopecia totalis/universalis, a pattern that suggests antigenic drive. Compared with mice, TCR sequences shared between patients were less clear, possibly partly because of HLA diversity across the patient population. Unlike mouse skin, which is dominated by gammadelta T cells, normal human skin has resident alphabeta T cells that are also sequenced, and this complicates analysis of the scalp TCR repertoire. Because the treated cohort was small and included a single nonresponder, larger studies are needed to assess links between baseline CD8+ expansion and response.

The sample holds a few counts of this clone. Its antigen is still unknown. The record has no base qualities; no much larger clone is one base away. The library was built by means of the immunoSEQ multiplex PCR assay. RNA was extracted from all samples and reverse transcribed into cDNA as template for TCR sequencing. First-strand cDNA was synthesized with SuperScript III using a 2:1 mix of oligo-dT and random hexamers. A synthetic immune receptor repertoire was used to gauge amplification bias, and whatever bias remained was removed computationally. The original pipeline was this. Raw reads were preprocessed to remove errors, and CDR3 was defined by IMGT conventions from the conserved cysteine to phenylalanine. Clonality was computed by normalizing Shannon entropy by log2 of the number of productive unique TCRs and subtracting the result from 1. Whether scalp clones were CD4 or CD8 was inferred by matching scalp TCRbeta sequences against CD4 and CD8 repertoires sorted from blood. TCRdb limited this immuneACCESS table to in-frame rearrangements with V and J called. A share of clones is missing; checked studies link under half to unresolved V genes, and the rest is unexplained. V, J and clone size derive from that table, while D and trimming were established from the DNA sequence. For this sample the table gives about 74,000 clones, of which 25% to 35% were detected only once. The biggest ten clones account for more than 12% of the sample.

According to the germline V gene (reference sequence), CDR1 reads SEHNR and CDR2 reads FQNEAQ. V is reduced by 0 bases and J by 5 bases, leaving a spacing of 11 bases between them. The CDR3 spans 15 residues, from the cysteine through the phenylalanine. The sequence is cut down to CDR3 DNA, 45 bases in frame from base 1. Sequenced material: CD8+ T cells sorted from blood, taken at week 4, from a patient treated with tofacitinib. This chain is built from TRBV7-9 and TRBJ2-1; D gene: possibly TRBD2, on 6 matching bases. The clonotype comes from a human donor with alopecia areata. The bases read TGTGCCAGCAGCTTAGCGGGAGGCCGCCACAATGAGCAGTTCTTC. This encodes CASSLAGGRHNEQFF.